Sequencing of this TCR beta chain was carried out in a study of human T cells and chemical hapten exposure. About the study: Readings were taken at 6 days from patch tests that had applied 0.01% DPC to the upper back. Alopecia areata, totalis and universalis patients, mostly female, were included.

This clonotype has more than one count but fewer than ten. Its cognate antigen is unknown. TCRdb itself ran the RACE reads through MiXCR, one entry per CDR3 protein. The sample yields about 360,000 distinct CDR3 sequences, about 4.4% seen once. Germline trimming cut 5 bases from V and 9 bases from J; bases unmatched to any gene: 9. Germline V gives CDR1 MNHEY, CDR2 SMNVEV (reference sequence). The CDR3 is made up of 13 amino acids. Study observations and caveats: Patch test score tracked positively with PT1 expanded TCR counts.

Noted time point: patch test 1, 2 weeks after DPC sensitization. Treatment given: therapeutic diphenylcyclopropenone sensitization with weekly scalp DPC. The rearrangement links TRBV27 to TRBJ2-5, with 7 bases fitting TRBD2. The material sequenced was whole blood, taken in connection with sensitization to the hapten diphenylcyclopropenone (DPC). The receptor was isolated from a woman between 45 and 60 years old with alopecia areata. Some clones in this sample may be carry-over from other donors' samples. CDR3 in amino acids: CASSHGGKRPQYF. DNA for the CDR3: TGTGCCAGCAGTCACGGGGGGAAGAGACCCCAGTACTTC.